Below are 15 T cell receptor beta chains sequenced from a single sample in a study of T-cell reconstitution after alpha-beta-depleted transplantation in children. As it was prepared, the TCRbeta library received unique molecular identifiers. TCRdb redid the calling of the PCR reads with MiXCR, one entry per CDR3 protein. The sample has roughly 300,000 distinct CDR3 sequences, approximately 10% seen once. Sample: PBMCs from the stem cell graft donor, taken from the stem cell graft. The receptors were sampled from a human donor who donated a stem cell graft to a child with acute lymphoblastic leukemia.

Ten or more counts support this clonotype. The J gene is TRBJ2-1, the V gene TRBV5-1; TRBD1 matches 8 bases. Germline values: CDR1 SGHRS, CDR2 YFSETQ. CDR3 length: 14 residues. J lost 4 bases, V lost 4 bases, and 4 bases had no gene match. The CDR3 DNA reads TGCGCCAGCAGCCAAGGACAGGGATACAATGAGCAGTTCTTC. It is translated as CASSQGQGYNEQFF.

The chain joins TRBV30 to TRBJ1-6; D not certain. The CDR3 totals 11 residues. Germline V gives CDR1 GTSNPN, CDR2 SVGIG (reference sequence). The ends were cut back, 4 bases at V and 11 bases at J, with 9 bases in the middle. The CDR3 nucleotides read TGTGCCTGGAAGGAGGGAACACCCCTCCACTTT. Translating gives CAWKEGTPLHF.

This clonotype appeared many times. This chain links TRBV15 with TRBJ2-1; either TRBD1 or TRBD2 may supply D (6 bases each). Between the trimmed V and J ends, which lost 0 bases and 5 bases, there was a span of 17 bases. This CDR3 is 17 amino acids long. The germline V gene encodes CDR1 LNHNV and CDR2 YYDKDF (reference sequence). DNA for the CDR3: TGTGCCACCAGCAGAGAACGGGGGCCAGTTGTTAACAATGAGCAGTTCTTC. Protein: CATSRERGPVVNNEQFF.

This clonotype was seen more than once but under ten times. V gene TRBV11-1 combines with J gene TRBJ2-1; TRBD2 agrees at 7 bases. Unmatched junction bases numbered 15, after V lost 6 bases and J lost 4 bases. CDR1 SGHAT and CDR2 FQDESV come from the germline V gene (reference sequence). This CDR3 spans 17 amino acids. The CDR3 nucleotides are TGTGCCAGCAGTACCACTAGCGACCCTAGGTATTACAATGAGCAGTTCTTC. This translates into CASSTTSDPRYYNEQFF.

This clonotype was seen many times. The rearrangement uses TRBV12-3 or TRBV12-4 and TRBJ1-5, with 9 bases aligning to TRBD1. There are 17 residues in the CDR3. The ends lost 4 bases at V and 2 bases at J; junction bases unmatched: 9. CDR3 bases: TGTGCCAGCAGTTCGGGACAGGGAGAATGGGGCAATCAGCCCCAGCATTTT. This sequence encodes CASSSGQGEWGNQPQHF.

The V call is TRBV4-3, the J call TRBJ2-7, with 10 nucleotides matching TRBD1. This CDR3 has 17 residues. The germline V gene has CDR1 LGHNA and CDR2 YSLEER. The trim removed 0 bases at V and 2 bases at J, leaving 7 bases unmatched. The CDR3 is CASSQEIAGTGAYEQYF. The CDR3 DNA reads TGCGCCAGCAGCCAAGAAATAGCCGGGACAGGGGCCTACGAGCAGTACTTC.

The gene calls are TRBV6-5 and TRBJ1-2; 8 nucleotides align to TRBD1. Germline loops: CDR1 MNHEY, CDR2 SVGAGI. This CDR3 is 16 amino acids long. With 0 bases clipped from V and 12 bases from J, the junction kept 15 bases outside the gene matches. DNA for the CDR3: TGTGCCAGCAGTTACTCCGGGGCAGGGGGCAGTGATAAGGACACCTTC. Its translation is CASSYSGAGGSDKDTF.

The chain recombines TRBV3-1 with TRBJ2-2; 10 bases match TRBD2. The CDR3 loop spans 17 amino acids. Per germline, CDR1 LGHDT and CDR2 YNNKEL (reference sequence). Unmatched junction bases numbered 3, after V lost 0 bases and J lost 2 bases. CDR3 sequence reads: CASSQEGLAENTGELFF. In nucleotides, the CDR3 is TGTGCCAGCAGCCAAGAAGGACTAGCGGAAAACACCGGGGAGCTGTTTTTT.

This clonotype occurred many times. The gene calls are TRBV3-1 and TRBJ1-2; D not resolved. Germline V CDR1 and CDR2: LGHDT, YNNKEL (reference sequence). V gave up 1 base and J gave up 1 base, with 13 bases separating them. The length of the CDR3 is 16 residues. The CDR3 sequence: CASSQAAGRSNYGYTF. The CDR3 DNA is TGTGCCAGCAGCCAAGCGGCTGGACGGAGTAACTATGGCTACACCTTC.

At least ten counts were recorded for this clonotype. This chain connects TRBV6-1 to TRBJ1-5; D not resolved. V was trimmed by 6 bases and J by 4 bases, leaving 10 bases between them. CDR3 length equals 13 residues. CDR1 and CDR2 (germline): MNHNS, SASEGT. DNA of the CDR3: TGTGCCAGCAGCCTTCAATGGAATCAGCCCCAGCATTTT. Its protein product is CASSLQWNQPQHF.

The rearrangement joins TRBV4-1 to TRBJ2-7; possible D gene TRBD1, 6 bases. V shed 1 base and J shed 2 bases, with 9 bases lying between them. The length of the CDR3 is 14 residues. The V gene's germline CDR1 is MGHRA and CDR2 YSYEKL. CDR3 sequence: CASSQVDRTYEQYF. The CDR3 DNA is TGCGCCAGCAGCCAAGTTGACAGGACCTACGAGCAGTACTTC.

V gene TRBV5-1 combines with J gene TRBJ1-4; possibly TRBD1 for D (5 bases). The CDR3 loop spans 14 amino acids. Germline values: CDR1 SGHRS, CDR2 YFSETQ. The V and J ends lost 4 bases and 6 bases respectively, with 13 bases between them. DNA of the CDR3: TGCGCCAGCAGCCCGGGCGAGGGGTATGAAAAACTGTTTTTT. It specifies CASSPGEGYEKLFF.

This clonotype has ten or more counts. This chain links TRBV12-3 or TRBV12-4 with TRBJ2-7; TRBD2 is a possible D gene (6 bases). The ends were cut back, 6 bases at V and 6 bases at J, with 15 bases in the middle. This CDR3 has 13 residues. For the CDR3, the DNA is TGTGCCAGCAGCCCCCGTTGGGGGGTCGAGCAGTACTTC. Its translation: CASSPRWGVEQYF.

V is TRBV12-3 or TRBV12-4 and J is TRBJ2-2; TRBD2 matches 9 bases. This CDR3 contains 15 residues. V was pared by 8 bases and J by 7 bases, with 11 bases of the junction left unmatched. CDR3 nucleotides: TGTGCCAGCGCCGCGGGGGGGGTCGAGTACGGGGAGCTGTTTTTT. This gives the protein CASAAGGVEYGELFF.

This clonotype has only a few counts. The gene calls are TRBV6-5 and TRBJ1-2; TRBD1 matches 8 bases. The CDR3 has 15 residues. Germline-derived CDR1 and CDR2 are MNHEY and SVGAGI. The V gene end was trimmed by 4 bases and the J gene end by 7 bases; junction bases not matched to a gene: 11. CDR3 sequence reads: CASSSGGRGPAGYTF. CDR3 DNA: TGTGCCAGCAGTTCGGGGGGCAGGGGGCCTGCTGGCTACACCTTC.